This TCR beta chain was sequenced in a study of STAT5B mutations in CD4+ large granular lymphocyte leukemia. Study at large: The CDR3 'QG' motif was associated with a particular HLA allele among healthy donors.

General study points: No patients shared main leukemic clonotypes, though roughly 23% appeared at low frequency elsewhere. TRBV06-family usage was enriched in top patient clones (8/27) versus controls (2/35).

CDR3 length equals 15 residues. Germline V lookup: CDR1 MDHEN, CDR2 SYDVKM. Trimming cost V 5 bases and J 7 bases; bases outside gene matches: 11. This clone was seen just once. Its cognate antigen is unknown. Repertoires were generated with immunoSEQ multiplex PCR, while TCRdb's copy carries only in-frame clones and drops some. The data show under 55,000 clones, 80% to 90% seen once. Sequencing was carried out using CD4+ T cells from blood buffy coats. This TCR was sampled from a human donor in good health. This sequence joins TRBV28 and TRBJ1-5; 7 bases are a match to TRBD1. In DNA, the CDR3 is TGTGCCAGCAGTATGACAGGGATAGGGCGCCAGCCCCAGCATTTT. Translation gives CASSMTGIGRQPQHF.